The rows below give T cell receptor beta chains drawn from one sample of a study of early T cells in non-severe SARS-CoV-2 infection. TCRdb recomputed calls from the 5' RACE reads with MiXCR, one row per CDR3 protein. The sample lists about 80,000 distinct CDR3 sequences; 5% to 6.5% were seen once. Sequenced input: whole blood. The receptors originated from an adult who was a healthcare worker with PCR-confirmed SARS-CoV-2 infection or an uninfected control (not recorded which). Each CDR3 is given with its conserved first and last residue. D genes are given only for firm matches. Rows may omit the clone size; those that give it use once, few, many or a size class.

clone size: many; J gene: TRBJ2-2; D gene: .; V gene: TRBV21-1; CDR3 protein: CASKGKLIDGELFF; CDR3 DNA: TGTGCCAGCAAGGGAAAACTAATTGACGGGGAGCTGTTTTTT
clone size: .; J gene: TRBJ1-1; D gene: .; V gene: TRBV29-1; CDR3 protein: CSTETGENTEAFF; CDR3 DNA: TGCAGCACTGAGACGGGGGAGAACACTGAAGCTTTCTTT
clone size: .; J gene: TRBJ2-3; D gene: TRBD1; V gene: TRBV28; CDR3 protein: CASSSIGRGPDTQYF; CDR3 DNA: TGTGCCAGCAGTTCGATAGGCAGGGGGCCAGATACGCAGTATTTT
clone size: many; J gene: TRBJ1-1; D gene: .; V gene: TRBV2; CDR3 protein: CASRRKGYMNTEAFF; CDR3 DNA: TGTGCCAGCAGAAGAAAGGGGTACATGAACACTGAAGCTTTCTTT
clone size: many; J gene: TRBJ2-1; D gene: TRBD1; V gene: TRBV7-9; CDR3 protein: CASRGSGTDSYNEQFF; CDR3 DNA: TGTGCCAGCAGGGGATCCGGGACAGACTCCTACAATGAGCAGTTCTTC
clone size: many; J gene: TRBJ2-7; D gene: TRBD1; V gene: TRBV10-2; CDR3 protein: CASKRDRRTYEQYF; CDR3 DNA: TGCGCCAGTAAACGGGACAGGCGAACCTACGAGCAGTACTTC
clone size: many; J gene: TRBJ2-1; D gene: TRBD2; V gene: TRBV7-7; CDR3 protein: CASSLETSGEQFF; CDR3 DNA: TGTGCCAGCAGCTTGGAGACTAGCGGAGAGCAGTTCTTC
clone size: few; J gene: TRBJ2-3; D gene: TRBD2; V gene: TRBV7-2; CDR3 protein: CASSLVPGTRGTGHPDTQYF; CDR3 DNA: TGTGCCAGCAGCTTAGTTCCTGGGACTAGAGGCACGGGCCACCCAGATACGCAGTATTTT
clone size: few; J gene: TRBJ2-7; D gene: TRBD1; V gene: TRBV5-1; CDR3 protein: CASSLVAGGVEQYF; CDR3 DNA: TGCGCCAGCAGCTTGGTGGCAGGGGGCGTTGAGCAGTACTTC
clone size: few; J gene: TRBJ1-6; D gene: .; V gene: TRBV2; CDR3 protein: CASIRSPNNSPLHF; CDR3 DNA: TGTGCCAGCATAAGATCACCGAATAATTCACCCCTCCACTTT
clone size: many; J gene: TRBJ2-1; D gene: TRBD2; V gene: TRBV29-1; CDR3 protein: CSVEVDPSGSSGEQFF; CDR3 DNA: TGCAGCGTTGAAGTTGATCCTAGCGGGAGTAGTGGTGAGCAGTTCTTC
clone size: few; J gene: TRBJ2-1; D gene: .; V gene: TRBV5-1; CDR3 protein: CASSLGGGSYNEQFF; CDR3 DNA: TGCGCCAGCAGCTTGGGAGGGGGCTCCTACAATGAGCAGTTCTTC
clone size: .; J gene: TRBJ2-5; D gene: TRBD2; V gene: TRBV11-2; CDR3 protein: CASSETGLAGRETQYF; CDR3 DNA: TGTGCCAGCAGCGAGACGGGGCTAGCGGGACGAGAGACCCAGTACTTC
clone size: few; J gene: TRBJ1-1; D gene: TRBD1; V gene: TRBV6-5; CDR3 protein: CASSAGQGTEAFF; CDR3 DNA: TGTGCCAGCAGTGCGGGACAGGGCACTGAAGCTTTCTTT
clone size: .; J gene: TRBJ2-1; D gene: TRBD2; V gene: TRBV10-3; CDR3 protein: CAISGSGGADEQFF; CDR3 DNA: TGTGCCATCAGTGGTAGCGGGGGGGCGGATGAGCAGTTCTTC
clone size: many; J gene: TRBJ2-3; D gene: .; V gene: TRBV6-1; CDR3 protein: CASSDLHGTQYF; CDR3 DNA: TGTGCCAGCAGCGACTTACATGGGACGCAGTATTTT
clone size: many; J gene: TRBJ2-2; D gene: .; V gene: TRBV5-5; CDR3 protein: CASRTHTGELFF; CDR3 DNA: TGTGCCAGCAGAACACACACCGGGGAGCTGTTTTTT
clone size: many; J gene: TRBJ1-1; D gene: .; V gene: TRBV14; CDR3 protein: CASSQIMNTEAFF; CDR3 DNA: TGTGCCAGCAGCCAAATAATGAACACTGAAGCTTTCTTT
clone size: .; J gene: TRBJ2-7; D gene: TRBD2; V gene: TRBV7-7; CDR3 protein: CASSLATGGGYEQYF; CDR3 DNA: TGTGCCAGCAGCTTAGCGACGGGAGGCGGTTACGAGCAGTACTTC
clone size: .; J gene: TRBJ1-1; D gene: .; V gene: TRBV5-4; CDR3 protein: CASSQMGRMNTEAFF; CDR3 DNA: TGTGCCAGCAGCCAGATGGGACGGATGAACACTGAAGCTTTCTTT
clone size: .; J gene: TRBJ2-3; D gene: .; V gene: TRBV5-1; CDR3 protein: CASSSQSRDTQYF; CDR3 DNA: TGCGCCAGCAGCTCCCAGAGTCGAGATACGCAGTATTTT
clone size: many; J gene: TRBJ1-1; D gene: .; V gene: TRBV15; CDR3 protein: CATSRSGWGENTEAFF; CDR3 DNA: TGTGCCACCAGCAGAAGCGGTTGGGGAGAGAACACTGAAGCTTTCTTT
clone size: .; J gene: TRBJ2-3; D gene: .; V gene: TRBV7-6; CDR3 protein: CASSWDLTDTQYF; CDR3 DNA: TGTGCCAGCAGCTGGGACCTCACAGATACGCAGTATTTT
clone size: few; J gene: TRBJ1-2; D gene: .; V gene: TRBV14; CDR3 protein: CASSQDHRQYTGYTF; CDR3 DNA: TGTGCCAGCAGCCAAGATCACCGGCAGTATACCGGCTACACCTTC
clone size: many; J gene: TRBJ2-2; D gene: .; V gene: TRBV29-1; CDR3 protein: CSVTMVQGNTGELFF; CDR3 DNA: TGCAGCGTGACGATGGTACAGGGCAACACCGGGGAGCTGTTTTTT
clone size: many; J gene: TRBJ2-2; D gene: .; V gene: TRBV27; CDR3 protein: CASSFNTGELFF; CDR3 DNA: TGTGCCAGCAGTTTTAACACCGGGGAGCTGTTTTTT
clone size: .; J gene: TRBJ2-7; D gene: .; V gene: TRBV6-1; CDR3 protein: CASSEGAHYEQYF; CDR3 DNA: TGTGCCAGCAGTGAAGGGGCCCACTACGAGCAGTACTTC
clone size: many; J gene: TRBJ2-7; D gene: TRBD1; V gene: TRBV9; CDR3 protein: CASSVVWDRGIDEQYF; CDR3 DNA: TGTGCCAGCAGCGTAGTTTGGGACAGGGGTATCGACGAGCAGTACTTC
clone size: many; J gene: TRBJ1-6; D gene: .; V gene: TRBV6-6; CDR3 protein: CATKGGSNSPLHF; CDR3 DNA: TGTGCCACCAAGGGAGGATCTAATTCACCCCTCCACTTT